This TCR beta chain was recovered during a study of blood T cells in healthy people across ages. The authors ran a second PCR of roughly 6 to 12 cycles using a sample-barcoded 5' primer and a J-beta primer mix. Via MiXCR, TCRdb re-called the 5' RACE reads, giving one row per CDR3 protein. The table has more than 900,000 distinct CDR3 sequences, almost 30% seen once. This clonotype was seen more than once but under ten times. The CDR3 spans 13 residues. Deletions cut 6 bases from V and 5 bases from J, with 10 bases between. Germline lookup yields CDR1 ENHRY and CDR2 SYGVKD. Peripheral blood was drawn, around 9.4 milliliters per donor. In each sample, at least 6.5 million PBMCs were isolated. This sample also appeared in a second study, on T cells of mothers and their children. As that study records: Versus unrelated pairs, overlap was slightly higher in related mother-child pairs, without reaching significance.

This chain uses TRBV10-3 with TRBJ1-4; D not certain. Sequencing was done on a sample of blood. The clonotype was recovered from a woman between 35 and 50 years old in good health. This CDR3 is CAIRDGLNEKLFF. The DNA for the CDR3 is TGTGCCATCAGGGACGGCCTAAATGAAAAACTGTTTTTT.